These 17 T cell receptor beta chains share one sample of origin, sequenced in a study of T-cell reconstitution after alpha-beta-depleted transplantation in children. Unique molecular identifiers were used to barcode this TCRbeta library. TCRdb itself ran the PCR reads through MiXCR, one entry per CDR3 protein. The sample has fewer than 550,000 distinct CDR3 sequences; about 10% are singletons. Material: PBMCs, mostly from graft donor cells, obtained 180 days after TCRalphabeta/CD19-depleted stem cell transplant. Receptors were obtained from a female patient between 2 and 15 years old who had a stem cell transplant for aplastic anemia, so the T cells may come from the graft donor.

The J gene is TRBJ2-1, the V gene TRBV12-3 or TRBV12-4; 8 bases map to TRBD2. CDR3 size: 13 residues. The J segment lost 7 bases and the V segment lost 10 bases, leaving 9 bases of the junction unmatched. The CDR3 region is CATKIREGNEQFF. Written as DNA, the CDR3 is TGTGCCACTAAGATCCGGGAGGGGAATGAGCAGTTCTTC.

This clonotype has a handful of counts. The genes are TRBV28 and TRBJ2-1; the D gene is possibly TRBD2 (6 bases). V gave up 5 bases and J gave up 0 bases, with 14 bases separating them. Germline V lookup: CDR1 MDHEN, CDR2 SYDVKM. The length of the CDR3 is 16 residues. The CDR3 bases are TGTGCCAGCAGTCCGGCCGGGACTCCCTCCTACAATGAGCAGTTCTTC. Translating gives CASSPAGTPSYNEQFF.

The chain carries TRBV29-1 and TRBJ2-7, with 7 bases identical to TRBD2. This CDR3 region has 13 residues. V gave up 4 bases and J gave up 2 bases; unmatched junction bases: 5. The V gene's germline CDR1 is SQVTM and CDR2 ANQGSEA. The CDR3 region is CSVVGTNPYEQYF. The CDR3 bases are TGCAGCGTTGTTGGGACTAACCCCTACGAGCAGTACTTC.

This chain joins TRBV15 and TRBJ2-7, with 7 bases aligning to TRBD1. Germline assignment: CDR1 LNHNV and CDR2 YYDKDF (reference sequence). V shed 0 bases, J shed 6 bases, and the junction held 8 bases outside the gene matches. The CDR3 covers 15 residues. The CDR3 loop reads CATSRDLSRGSEQYF. The CDR3 nucleotides are TGTGCCACCAGCAGAGATTTAAGCAGGGGGTCCGAGCAGTACTTC. The variable domain in full, with the rest retrieved from reference TRBV15 and TRBJ2-7, is DAMVIQNPRYQVTQFGKPVTLSCSQTLNHNVMYWYQQKSSQAPKLLFHYYDKDFNNEADTPDNFQSRRPNTSFCFLDIRSPGLGDTAMYLCATSRDLSRGSEQYFGPGTRLTVT.

The sample holds a few counts of this clonotype. The genes are TRBV6-5 and TRBJ2-1, with 9 bases lining up with TRBD2. The germline CDR1 and CDR2 sequences are MNHEY and SVGAGI. The CDR3 runs to 17 residues. Trimming took 0 bases from V and 9 from J; bases not matched to a gene: 12. Written as DNA, the CDR3 is TGTGCCAGCAGTTACTCCCGGCTAGCGGGACCTCCCCCTGAGCAGTTCTTC. It encodes CASSYSRLAGPPPEQFF.

The V call is TRBV4-3, the J call TRBJ2-4; D is ambiguous. The CDR3 is 16 amino acids. The germline CDR1 and CDR2 sequences are LGHNA and YSLEER. V was clipped by 1 base and J by 0 bases, with 10 bases between them. In nucleotides, the CDR3 is TGCGCCAGCAGCCAAGCGAGAAGTCTAGCCAAAAACATTCAGTACTTC. It translates to CASSQARSLAKNIQYF.

The chain joins TRBV28 to TRBJ2-5; maybe TRBD1 (5 bases). The germline V gene has CDR1 MDHEN and CDR2 SYDVKM. The CDR3 length is 15 residues. V dropped 3 bases and J dropped 0 bases, with 11 bases sitting between them. DNA of the CDR3: TGTGCCAGCAGTTTCTATGCAGGGCACCAAGAGACCCAGTACTTC. This codes for CASSFYAGHQETQYF.

In the case of this clonotype: At one end the junction does not follow the germline gene, possibly because of a read error. The V gene is TRBV29-1, the J gene TRBJ1-1; a possible D gene is TRBD1 (5 bases). CDR3 length: 14 amino acids. CDR1 and CDR2 from the germline V gene are SQVTM and ANQGSEA. In DNA form, the CDR3 reads TGCGGCGTTGAAGATGGAGGGGTGGGCACTGAAGCTTTCTTT. This encodes CGVEDGGVGTEAFF.

The sample holds many counts of this clonotype. The chain couples TRBV12-3 or TRBV12-4 to TRBJ2-3; tentative D call: TRBD2 (6 bases). CDR3 length equals 14 residues. Trimming removed 4 bases from V and 6 bases from J, with 14 bases in between. CDR3 sequence: CASSSTPGRDTQYF. The CDR3 DNA reads as TGTGCCAGCAGTTCCACTCCAGGGAGGGATACGCAGTATTTT.

This clonotype has more than one count but fewer than ten. This chain links TRBV25-1 with TRBJ1-2, with D perhaps TRBD1 (5 bases). This CDR3 contains 16 residues. The germline CDR1 and CDR2 sequences are MGHDK and SYGVNS. V was shortened by 0 bases and J by 4 bases, with 15 bases between the two germline ends. This chain's CDR3 is CASSEYTLRAPYGYTF. As DNA, the CDR3 is TGTGCCAGCAGTGAATATACCCTCAGGGCCCCCTATGGCTACACCTTC.

Worth noting for this clonotype: At one boundary the junction diverges from the germline segment, which might be a read error. As DNA, the CDR3 is TGTGCCATCAGTTTAATCGGTAGCGGGAGCTTCAGCACAGATACGCAGTATTTT. Translating it yields CAISLIGSGSFSTDTQYF. The V and J genes are TRBV12-3 or TRBV12-4 and TRBJ2-3; 9 bases map to TRBD2. There are 18 residues in the CDR3.

V usage is TRBV14 and J usage is TRBJ2-2; 8 bases align to TRBD1. V shed 4 bases, J shed 0 bases, and the junction held 7 bases outside the gene matches. The CDR3 runs to 17 residues. Germline CDR1 SGHDN, CDR2 FVKESK. The CDR3 reads CASSRSRTGTNTGELFF. The DNA of the CDR3 is TGTGCCAGCAGCCGCTCCAGGACAGGGACGAACACCGGGGAGCTGTTTTTT.

This clonotype has more than one count but fewer than ten. The rearrangement uses TRBV6-6 and TRBJ1-1; a possible D gene is TRBD1 (5 bases). The length of the CDR3 is 12 residues. CDR1 is MNHNY and CDR2 is SVGAGI in the germline V gene (reference sequence). V was cut by 7 bases and J by 7 bases, with 13 bases left in between. CDR3 protein: CASTSQGGEAFF. In DNA form, the CDR3 reads TGTGCCAGCACCTCCCAGGGCGGTGAAGCTTTCTTT.

This clonotype was observed a few times. The rearrangement joins TRBV5-1 to TRBJ2-1; 7 bases align to TRBD2. V trimming: 4 bases; J trimming: 6 bases; junction bases outside the gene matches: 13. CDR1 is SGHRS and CDR2 is YFSETQ in the germline V gene. The CDR3 consists of 16 residues. The CDR3, as DNA: TGCGCCAGCAGCCCTGGCCGGCGCGGGAGTGGCAATGAGCAGTTCTTC. Protein sequence: CASSPGRRGSGNEQFF.

This clonotype was detected a few times. In DNA form, the CDR3 reads TGCAGCGTTGAAACAGGGATCTCGCCCTTAGGGGCCAACGTCCTGACTTTC. Protein: CSVETGISPLGANVLTF. This chain joins TRBV29-1 and TRBJ2-6, with D perhaps TRBD1 (6 bases). Trimming removed 2 bases at V and 4 bases at J, with 18 bases between. The CDR3 has 17 amino acids. CDR1 SQVTM and CDR2 ANQGSEA come from the germline V gene.

The chain carries TRBV7-2 and TRBJ2-7; D remains ambiguous. Trimming cost V 5 bases and J 1 base, with 12 bases left between them. CDR1 SGHTA and CDR2 FQGNSA come from the germline V gene. This CDR3 contains 14 residues. The CDR3 reads CASSPFGPSYEQYF. CDR3 sequence (DNA): TGTGCCAGCAGCCCATTCGGCCCATCCTACGAGCAGTACTTC.

This clonotype was seen a few times. The rearrangement uses TRBV10-3 and TRBJ2-1, with D tentatively TRBD2 (5 bases). Trimming pared 5 bases from V and 3 bases from J, leaving 8 bases between. Germline V gene sequence: CDR1 ENHRY, CDR2 SYGVKD. This CDR3 has 13 amino acids. The CDR3 protein is CAISSGVYNEQFF. In DNA, the CDR3 is TGTGCCATCAGTAGCGGTGTCTACAATGAGCAGTTCTTC.